The T cell receptor (beta chain) under discussion was sequenced for a study of cytomegalovirus exposure and HLA in healthy donors (dated by TCRdb to about 2017). About the investigation overall: An earlier analysis of 550 to 700 of the donors reported approximately 300 Gb of sequence data and roughly 100 million unique TCR beta sequences from 150 million to 200 million T cells. An early release that covered several hundred HLA-typed donors contained around 300 gigabases of sequencing data and 75 million to 100 million unique TCR sequences. Of the 398 genotyped donors, more than 75% were placed in the genetic ancestry cluster associated with self-reported Caucasian donors. The aim of the study was to test whether cataloging public T cell receptors could identify signatures of past pathogen exposure. Using immunosequencing, the study profiled T cell repertoires from fewer than 850 subjects and related those repertoires to cytomegalovirus serostatus. A separate validation cohort of 100 to 150 different subjects was used in addition to the approximately 640-subject first cohort. To predict cytomegalovirus infection status, the study combined high-throughput TCR immunosequencing, statistical association of individual TCRs with disease status, and machine learning. A later analysis re-analyzed previously published TCR beta repertoires from 660 or so donors and added high-resolution HLA genotyping to study TCR occurrence patterns. Rather than using new phenotypic data, the later analysis identified candidate immune exposures from TCR beta sequences and from how often those sequences occurred across donors. An earlier analysis of some 500 of the donors applied high-throughput TCR beta sequencing to assess whether each TCR beta V gene segment acted as functional or pseudogenic. Donor age, sex, ethnicity and CMV serostatus were compiled together with the repertoire data. A later genetic analysis took genome-wide SNP genotypes for about 65% of the 666 donors and used that subset as a discovery cohort. Every repertoire in the discovery cohort had been generated on one and the same sequencing platform. Both class I and class II loci were covered by HLA typing, at four-digit resolution. Typing coverage varied by locus: about 620-630 donors for A, B, C, DRB1 and DQB1; roughly 560 for DQA1; 600 to 610 for DPA1; roughly 450 for DPB1. Roughly 5 DR-DQ haplotypes were handled as single units for association and clustering, since linkage in the cohort was strong. Across 300 to 500 genotyped donors of the cohort, an average of roughly 230,000 unique TCR beta nucleotide sequences per donor were sequenced, and roughly 20% of those sequences were non-productive. Summary of the overall study and its limitations: Linkage disequilibrium might explain the correlated functional status among segregating V segments, but an unknown experimental factor could not be ruled out. Because counts were too low, roughly 18 rarely observed V segments, including chromosome 9 orphons, were left out of the earlier analysis of approximately 500 of the donors. The 87-base-pair reads could not distinguish some IMGT-functional V segments, including TRBV6-2 and TRBV6-3, so those segments were excluded. The classifier was reported to diagnose cytomegalovirus status with high specificity and sensitivity in both the original and validation cohorts. Broadly in line with IMGT annotations, most TCR beta V segments showed up in productive rearrangements about 87% or about 30% of the time in an earlier analysis of a few hundred of the donors. In a later analysis, the rate of TCR association differed among HLA loci, with DRB1 alleles having the most associated TCRs and HLA-C alleles having the fewest. The presence/absence analyses assumed that sequencing depth was roughly uniform across donors, and that assumption may not be true. In the study, 150 to 200 TCR beta chains were listed as associated with cytomegalovirus. Because some donors lacked HLA typing at each locus, the association tests relied only on the typed subset. The only immune exposure information available for the cohort was CMV serostatus. A later analysis associated around 16,000 TCR beta sequences with specific HLA alleles at a false discovery rate of 0.05. A later genetic analysis associated a missense DCLRE1C variant with V-gene and J-gene trimming of TCR beta chains, and an independent cohort replicated the association. In a later analysis, HLA-associated TCR beta chains showed more clonal expansion and lower generation probabilities than non-associated chains that were equally common. Most TCR sequences were seen in very few donors, while some public TCRs were found in many individuals. A later analysis reported that several top co-occurrence clusters appeared linked to parvovirus B19, influenza, CMV and Epstein-Barr virus. Three of the identified cytomegalovirus-associated TCR beta chains were confirmed in vitro to be specific for cytomegalovirus antigens. When HLA alleles, especially DR and DQ, strongly co-occurred, TCR associations were difficult to assign to individual alleles. Compared with the roughly 670-donor mean, donors in an Asian-associated ancestry cluster had fewer N-insertions in productive TCRs, according to a later genetic analysis. Only TCR beta chains were sequenced in this cohort, and the absence of alpha or paired-chain data limited detectable features. The authors suggested that the approach could potentially be extended to other disease states and immunological phenotypes. According to a later analysis, most CMV-associated TCR beta chains appeared to be HLA-restricted, and the HLA associations seemed to be driven largely by CMV exposure. A cluster of highly shared sequence variants was judged likely to be a technical artifact of the sequencing pipeline. A further reported finding was that TCR beta sequences accurately predicted the HLA-A and HLA-B alleles for most subjects in the first cohort.

Turning to this clone: Its antigen is unknown. Base qualities are not at hand, and no much larger clone is one base apart.

Libraries were prepared through the immunoSEQ multiplex PCR assay. A mixture of 60 forward primers for TCR Vbeta segments and 13 reverse primers for TCR Jbeta segments was used in the multiplex PCR. A multiplex PCR assay on genomic DNA amplified the CDR3 region of rearranged TCR beta genes. Amplified TCR beta libraries were sequenced as 87-base-pair reads on the Illumina HiSeq System. The study's own analysis went as follows. A later analysis counted about 76 million unique TCR beta chains across the 500 to 850 repertoires, and around 9.9 million of these chains were shared by at least two donors. Raw reads were error-corrected and collapsed into unique sequences with a nearest-neighbor algorithm that merged closely related sequences to remove PCR and sequencing errors. Alignment of CDR3 sequences to IMGT reference sequences was used to assign V, D and J gene segments. For a sequence to be retained, at least a six-nucleotide match to both a V gene segment and a J gene segment was required. Rearrangements were called productive when the CDR3 lacked stop codons and stayed in frame with V and J; all others were non-productive. Following IMGT convention, CDR3 was defined as the stretch from the second conserved V-encoded cysteine up to the conserved J-encoded phenylalanine. Sequences without an unambiguous match to a single V gene segment were excluded from the earlier analysis of approximately 560 of the donors. In an earlier analysis of 450 to 750 of the donors, a V segment was called functional when productive rearrangements were above 56.7%, and segregating when the standard deviation between donors exceeded 5%. A statistical classification framework was built to diagnose cytomegalovirus status from the catalog of TCR beta chain sequences. A later analysis assigned V and J genes by comparing TCR nucleotide sequences with IMGT/GENE-DB human TR gene sequences. Using the TCRdist pipeline, a later analysis assigned CDR3 sequences along with most-parsimonious VDJ recombination scenarios. A later analysis defined each TCR beta chain by its CDR3 amino acid sequence plus V-gene family, and excluded reads lacking a unique V-gene family. As a way to deal with suspected cross-contamination and a sequencing artifact, a later analysis dropped approximately 590 nucleotide sequences that were highly shared and had low generation probability. A later analysis calculated a clonal expansion index for each public chain from normalized within-repertoire ranks of inferred template counts. In a later analysis, generation probabilities were computed with a VDJ recombination model fitted to out-of-frame rearrangements, and the resulting probabilities were checked against IGoR. Hypergeometric tests were used in a later analysis to score TCR-TCR, TCR-HLA and TCR-CMV co-occurrence, with a repertoire-size bias correction applied to the TCR pairs. To estimate false discovery rates, a later analysis permuted the HLA or CMV assignments 20 times. In a later analysis, co-occurring TCRs were grouped with DBSCAN, and TCRdist sequence similarity was added when clustering was performed within HLA-allele-positive subsets. Repertoires with fewer than 30,000 or more than 120,000 public chains were left out of co-occurrence clustering, as were about 5 repertoires with anomalous nucleotide sharing. This is the immuneACCESS table as TCRdb keeps it, with only in-frame sequences that have V and J called. A part of the clones is gone; compared with another copy, unresolved V genes explain less than half, and the rest is unexplained. For V, J and clone size, that table is used; D and trimming come from the DNA. In all, the sample holds 140,000 to 150,000 clones, and roughly 74% of those were seen once. The ten largest make up around 2.4% of the sample.

The junction shows trimming of 5 bases on V and 8 bases on J, and the gene matches do not reach 13 bases of it. The CDR3 runs 15 residues from the cysteine to the phenylalanine. Solely the CDR3 DNA is kept, with 45 bases framed from the first base. The germline V gene yields MNHNS for CDR1 and SASEGT for CDR2. In total, roughly 670 healthy bone marrow donors made up the cohort. At the time of sampling, every cohort member was nominally healthy, though immune exposures that went unrecorded were likely present. The donor tested CMV seropositive and was one of the 289 seropositive cohort members. Every donor gave a peripheral blood sample, and the peripheral blood mononuclear cells from that sample were used for TCR beta sequencing. The Qiagen DNeasy Blood Extraction Kit was used to extract genomic DNA from the blood cell samples.

Recombination connected TRBV6-1 to TRBJ1-2, with 8 junctional bases fitting TRBD1. Sequencing was carried out using PBMCs. The clonotype was recovered from a woman aged 18-30 years in good health and CMV-seropositive. The CDR3 protein: CASSLAQGAVNGYTF. The nucleotide sequence reads as follows: TGTGCCAGCAGTTTAGCCCAGGGGGCCGTAAACGGCTACACCTTC.